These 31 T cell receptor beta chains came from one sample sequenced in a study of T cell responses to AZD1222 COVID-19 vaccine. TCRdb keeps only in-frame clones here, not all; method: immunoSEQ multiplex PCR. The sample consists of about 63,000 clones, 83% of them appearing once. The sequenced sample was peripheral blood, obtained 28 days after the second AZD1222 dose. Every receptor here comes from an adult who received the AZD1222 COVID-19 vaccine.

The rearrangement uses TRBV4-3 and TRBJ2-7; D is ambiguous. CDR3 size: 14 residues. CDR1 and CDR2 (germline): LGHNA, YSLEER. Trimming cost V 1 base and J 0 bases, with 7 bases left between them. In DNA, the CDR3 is TGCGCCAGCAGCCAAGGTAGAGGCTCCTACGAGCAGTACTTC. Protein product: CASSQGRGSYEQYF.

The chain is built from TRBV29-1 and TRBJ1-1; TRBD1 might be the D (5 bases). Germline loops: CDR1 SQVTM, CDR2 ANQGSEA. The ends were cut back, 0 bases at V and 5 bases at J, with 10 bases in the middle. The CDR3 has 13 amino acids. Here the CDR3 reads CSVEEGGRTEAFF. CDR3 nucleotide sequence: TGCAGCGTTGAAGAGGGGGGGAGGACTGAAGCTTTCTTT.

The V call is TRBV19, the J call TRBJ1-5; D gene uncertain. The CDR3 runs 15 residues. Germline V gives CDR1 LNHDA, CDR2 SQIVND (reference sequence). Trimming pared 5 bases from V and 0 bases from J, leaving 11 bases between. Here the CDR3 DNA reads TGTGCCAGTAGTTCTGATTTGATTAGCAATCAGCCCCAGCATTTT. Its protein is CASSSDLISNQPQHF.

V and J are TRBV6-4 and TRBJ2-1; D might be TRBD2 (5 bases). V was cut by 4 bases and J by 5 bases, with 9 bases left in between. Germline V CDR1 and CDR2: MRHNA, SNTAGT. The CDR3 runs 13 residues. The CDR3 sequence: CASSVYGNNEQFF. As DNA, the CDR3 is TGTGCCAGCAGTGTGTACGGGAACAATGAGCAGTTCTTC.

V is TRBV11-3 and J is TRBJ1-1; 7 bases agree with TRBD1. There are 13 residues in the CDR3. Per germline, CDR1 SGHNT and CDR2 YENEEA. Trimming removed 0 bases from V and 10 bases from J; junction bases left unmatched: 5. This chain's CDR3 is CASSLDGTAVAFF. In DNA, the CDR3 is TGTGCCAGCAGCTTAGATGGGACAGCAGTAGCTTTCTTT.

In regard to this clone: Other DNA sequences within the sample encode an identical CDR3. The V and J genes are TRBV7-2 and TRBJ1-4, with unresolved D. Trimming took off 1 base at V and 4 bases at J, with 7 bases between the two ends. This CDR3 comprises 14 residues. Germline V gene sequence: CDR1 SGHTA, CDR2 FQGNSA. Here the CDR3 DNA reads TGTGCCAGCAGCTTAGACCGCGGTAATGAAAAACTGTTTTTT. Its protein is CASSLDRGNEKLFF.

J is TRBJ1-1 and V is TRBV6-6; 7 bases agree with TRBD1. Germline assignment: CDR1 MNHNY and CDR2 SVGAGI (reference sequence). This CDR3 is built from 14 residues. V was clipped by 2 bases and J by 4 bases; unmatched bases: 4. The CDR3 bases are TGTGCCAGCAGTTACGGGACAGCCGCCACTGAAGCTTTCTTT. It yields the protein CASSYGTAATEAFF.

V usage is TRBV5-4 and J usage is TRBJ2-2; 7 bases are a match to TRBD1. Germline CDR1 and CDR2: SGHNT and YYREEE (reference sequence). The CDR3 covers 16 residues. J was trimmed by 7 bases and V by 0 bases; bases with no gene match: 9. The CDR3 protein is CASSLGTYRGVGELFF. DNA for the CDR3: TGTGCCAGCAGCTTGGGGACTTACAGGGGTGTCGGGGAGCTGTTTTTT.

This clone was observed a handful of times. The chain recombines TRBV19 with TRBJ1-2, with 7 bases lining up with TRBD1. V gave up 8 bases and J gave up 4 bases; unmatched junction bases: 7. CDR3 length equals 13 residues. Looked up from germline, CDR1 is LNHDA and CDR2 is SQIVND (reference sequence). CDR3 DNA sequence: TGTGCCAGTCGTTCGGGGACAGCCTATGGCTACACCTTC. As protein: CASRSGTAYGYTF.

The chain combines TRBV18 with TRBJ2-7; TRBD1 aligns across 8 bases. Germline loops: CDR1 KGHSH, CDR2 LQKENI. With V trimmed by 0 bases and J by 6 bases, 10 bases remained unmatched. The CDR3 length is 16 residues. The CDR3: CASSPPSGQGVAEQYF. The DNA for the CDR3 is TGTGCCAGCTCACCACCGTCCGGACAGGGCGTCGCCGAGCAGTACTTC.

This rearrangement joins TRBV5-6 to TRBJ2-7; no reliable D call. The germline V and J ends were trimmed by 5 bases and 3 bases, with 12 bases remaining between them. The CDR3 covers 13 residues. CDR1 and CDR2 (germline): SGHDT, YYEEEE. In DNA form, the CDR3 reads TGTGCCAGCAGTTCGGCAAACGGCTACGAGCAGTACTTC. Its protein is CASSSANGYEQYF.

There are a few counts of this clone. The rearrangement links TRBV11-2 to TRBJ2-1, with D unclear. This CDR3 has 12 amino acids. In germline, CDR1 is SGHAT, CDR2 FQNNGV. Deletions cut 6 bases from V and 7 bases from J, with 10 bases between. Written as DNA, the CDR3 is TGTGCCAGCAGTCTCTGGTTGAATGAGCAGTTCTTC. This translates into CASSLWLNEQFF.

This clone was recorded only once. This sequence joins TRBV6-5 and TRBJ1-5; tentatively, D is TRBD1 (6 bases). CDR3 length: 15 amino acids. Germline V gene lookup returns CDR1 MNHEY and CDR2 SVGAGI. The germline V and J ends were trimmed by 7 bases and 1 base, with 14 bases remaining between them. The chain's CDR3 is CASNPGHTSNQPQHF. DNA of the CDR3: TGTGCCAGCAATCCGGGACACACAAGCAATCAGCCCCAGCATTTT.

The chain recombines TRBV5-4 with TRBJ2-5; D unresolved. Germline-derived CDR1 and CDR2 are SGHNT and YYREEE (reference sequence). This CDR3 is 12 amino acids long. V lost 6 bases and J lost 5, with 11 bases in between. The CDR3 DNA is TGTGCCAGCAATGTATACGGGGAGACCCAGTACTTC. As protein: CASNVYGETQYF.

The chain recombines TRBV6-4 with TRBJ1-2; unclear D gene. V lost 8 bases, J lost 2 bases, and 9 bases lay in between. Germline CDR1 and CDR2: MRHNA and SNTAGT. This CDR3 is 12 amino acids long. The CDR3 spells CASGDNNYGYTF. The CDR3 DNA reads TGTGCCAGCGGAGACAACAACTATGGCTACACCTTC.

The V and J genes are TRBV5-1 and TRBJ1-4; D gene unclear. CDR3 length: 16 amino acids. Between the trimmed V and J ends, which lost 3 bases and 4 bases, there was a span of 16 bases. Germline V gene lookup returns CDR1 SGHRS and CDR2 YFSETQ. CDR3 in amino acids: CASSSGPQVSNEKLFF. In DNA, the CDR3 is TGCGCCAGCAGCTCCGGGCCACAAGTCAGTAATGAAAAACTGTTTTTT.

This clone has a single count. The CDR3 here is CASSPVMDSRSSGNTIYF. The CDR3 coding sequence is TGTGCCAGCTCACCTGTAATGGACAGCCGGAGCTCTGGAAACACCATATATTTT. J is TRBJ1-3 and V is TRBV18, with a possible D match to TRBD1 (6 bases). CDR1 is KGHSH, CDR2 LQKENI, per germline. This CDR3 region has 18 residues. Trimming pared 3 bases from V and 0 bases from J, leaving 18 bases between.

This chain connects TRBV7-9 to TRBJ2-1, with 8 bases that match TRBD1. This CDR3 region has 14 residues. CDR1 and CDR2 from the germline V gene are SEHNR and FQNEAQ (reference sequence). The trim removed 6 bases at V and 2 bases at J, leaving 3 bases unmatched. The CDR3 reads CASSPGGPYNEQFF. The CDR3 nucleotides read TGTGCCAGCAGTCCAGGGGGCCCCTACAATGAGCAGTTCTTC.

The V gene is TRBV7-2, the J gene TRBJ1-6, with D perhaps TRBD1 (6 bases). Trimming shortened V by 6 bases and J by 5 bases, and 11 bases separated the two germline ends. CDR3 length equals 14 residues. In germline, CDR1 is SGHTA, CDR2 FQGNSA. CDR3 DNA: TGTGCCAGCAGAGCGGGACACCATAATTCACCCCTCCACTTT. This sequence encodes CASRAGHHNSPLHF.

Here the CDR3 reads CASTGRQLNTEAFF. The CDR3 DNA reads TGTGCCAGTACAGGACGACAGCTAAACACTGAAGCTTTCTTT. The chain employs TRBV19 and TRBJ1-1, with a possible D match to TRBD1 (5 bases). Germline V lookup: CDR1 LNHDA, CDR2 SQIVND (reference sequence). The CDR3 has 14 residues. The V gene lost 7 bases and the J gene lost 2 bases, with 14 bases spanning the gap.

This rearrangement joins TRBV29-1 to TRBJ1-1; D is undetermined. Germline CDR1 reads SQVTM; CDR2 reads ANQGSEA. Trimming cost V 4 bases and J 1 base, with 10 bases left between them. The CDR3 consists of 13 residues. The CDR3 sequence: CSVVVLWNTEAFF. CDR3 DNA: TGCAGCGTTGTAGTCTTGTGGAACACTGAAGCTTTCTTT.

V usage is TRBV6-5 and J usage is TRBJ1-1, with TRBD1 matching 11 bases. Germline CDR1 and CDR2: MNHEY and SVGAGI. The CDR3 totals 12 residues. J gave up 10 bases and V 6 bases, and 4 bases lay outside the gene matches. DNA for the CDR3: TGTGCCAGCAGCGGACAGGGGGCGGGAGCTTTCTTT. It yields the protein CASSGQGAGAFF.

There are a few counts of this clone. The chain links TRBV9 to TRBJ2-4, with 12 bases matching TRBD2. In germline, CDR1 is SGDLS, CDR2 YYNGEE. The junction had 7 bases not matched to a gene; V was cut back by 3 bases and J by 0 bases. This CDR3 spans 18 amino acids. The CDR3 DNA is TGTGCCAGCAGCGAACTAGCGGGGGGTCTTCTAGCCAAAAACATTCAGTACTTC. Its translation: CASSELAGGLLAKNIQYF.

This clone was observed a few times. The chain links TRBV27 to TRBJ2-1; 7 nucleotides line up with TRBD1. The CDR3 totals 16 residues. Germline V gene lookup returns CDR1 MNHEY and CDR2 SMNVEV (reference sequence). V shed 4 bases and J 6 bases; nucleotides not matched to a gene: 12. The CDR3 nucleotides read TGTGCCAGCAGTTCCCCAGGGGGAACAGGTTCCAATGAGCAGTTCTTC. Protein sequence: CASSSPGGTGSNEQFF.

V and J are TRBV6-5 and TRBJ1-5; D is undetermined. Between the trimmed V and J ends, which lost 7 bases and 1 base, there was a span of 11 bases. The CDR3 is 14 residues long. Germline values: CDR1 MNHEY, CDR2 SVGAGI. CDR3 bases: TGTGCCAGCACTAGGGAAGGGAGCAATCAGCCCCAGCATTTT. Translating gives CASTREGSNQPQHF.

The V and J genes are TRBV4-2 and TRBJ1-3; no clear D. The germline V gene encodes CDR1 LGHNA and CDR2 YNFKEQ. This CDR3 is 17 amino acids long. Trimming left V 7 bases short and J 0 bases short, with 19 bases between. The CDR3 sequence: CASTRKADTYSGNTIYF. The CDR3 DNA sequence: TGTGCCAGCACCCGGAAGGCCGACACCTACTCTGGAAACACCATATATTTT.

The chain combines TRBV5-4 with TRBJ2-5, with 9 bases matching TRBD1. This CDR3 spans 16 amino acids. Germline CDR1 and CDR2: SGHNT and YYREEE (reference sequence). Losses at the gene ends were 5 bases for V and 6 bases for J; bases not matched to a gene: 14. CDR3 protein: CASRSDSGQGGKTQYF. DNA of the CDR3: TGTGCCAGCAGATCCGACTCGGGACAGGGAGGAAAGACCCAGTACTTC.

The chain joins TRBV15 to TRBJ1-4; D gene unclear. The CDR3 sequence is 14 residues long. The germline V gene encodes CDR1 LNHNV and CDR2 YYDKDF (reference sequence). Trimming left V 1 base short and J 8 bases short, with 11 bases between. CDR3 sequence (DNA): TGTGCCACCAGCAGAGCAACCCAAGGGGAAAAACTGTTTTTT. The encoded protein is CATSRATQGEKLFF.

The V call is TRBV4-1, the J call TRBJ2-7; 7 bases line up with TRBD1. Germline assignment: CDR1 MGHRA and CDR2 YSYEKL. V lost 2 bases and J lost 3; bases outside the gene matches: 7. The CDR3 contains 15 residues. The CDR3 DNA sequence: TGCGCCAGCAGCCAAAGAGCAGGGGGAGACTACGAGCAGTACTTC. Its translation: CASSQRAGGDYEQYF.

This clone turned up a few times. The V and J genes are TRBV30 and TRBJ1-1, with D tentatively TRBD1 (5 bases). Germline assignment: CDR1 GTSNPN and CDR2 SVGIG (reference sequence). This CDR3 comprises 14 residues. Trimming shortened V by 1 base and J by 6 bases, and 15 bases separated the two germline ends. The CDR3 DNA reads TGTGCCTGGAGTGATGGGGGGGAGCTCGCTGAAGCTTTCTTT. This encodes CAWSDGGELAEAFF.

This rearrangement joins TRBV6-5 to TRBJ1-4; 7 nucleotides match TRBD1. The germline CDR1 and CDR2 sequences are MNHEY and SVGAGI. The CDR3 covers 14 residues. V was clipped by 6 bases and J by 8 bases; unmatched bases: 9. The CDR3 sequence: CASRQQGTDEKLFF. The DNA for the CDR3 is TGTGCCAGCAGGCAACAGGGGACAGACGAAAAACTGTTTTTT.